This TCR beta chain was identified in a study of blood T cell repertoires in COVID-19. Profiling relied on immunoSEQ multiplex PCR, and the TCRdb table lists in-frame clones only, not all of them. Among some 230,000 clones, about 80% were seen once, and the ten largest hold around 16%. Germline loops: CDR1 DFQATT, CDR2 SNEGSKA (reference sequence). V lost 3 bases and J lost 2; bases outside the gene matches: 7. The CDR3 sequence is 15 residues long. This TCR was recovered from a man aged 40-55 years who had recovered from COVID-19. Sample: PBMCs or T cells enriched from blood (not recorded which). The V call is TRBV20-1, the J call TRBJ1-5; 7 nucleotides line up with TRBD1. CDR3 coding DNA: TGCAGTGCTAGTAAGACAGGGTGGGGCAATCAGCCCCAGCATTTT. Translating gives CSASKTGWGNQPQHF.